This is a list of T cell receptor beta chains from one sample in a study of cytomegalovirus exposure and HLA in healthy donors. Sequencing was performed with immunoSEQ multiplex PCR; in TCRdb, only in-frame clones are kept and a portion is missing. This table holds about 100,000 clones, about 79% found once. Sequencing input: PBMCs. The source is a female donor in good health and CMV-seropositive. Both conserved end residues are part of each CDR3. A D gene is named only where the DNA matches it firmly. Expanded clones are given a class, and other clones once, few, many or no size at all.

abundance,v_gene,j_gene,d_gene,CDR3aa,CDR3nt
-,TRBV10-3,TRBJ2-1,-,CAISQDNEQFF,TGTGCCATCAGCCAGGACAATGAGCAGTTCTTC
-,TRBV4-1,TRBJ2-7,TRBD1,CASSQAGGTYEQYF,TGCGCCAGCAGCCAAGCAGGGGGTACCTACGAGCAGTACTTC
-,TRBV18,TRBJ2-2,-,CASSPEQVLNTGELFF,TGTGCCAGCTCACCAGAACAGGTCCTTAACACCGGGGAGCTGTTTTTT
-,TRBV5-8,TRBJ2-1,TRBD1,CASSFRTRGTEQFF,TGTGCCAGCAGCTTTCGGACCAGGGGGACTGAGCAGTTCTTC
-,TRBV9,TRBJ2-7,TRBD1,CASRPGTGPYEQYF,TGTGCCAGCAGGCCGGGGACAGGACCCTACGAGCAGTACTTC
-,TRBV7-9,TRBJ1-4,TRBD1,CSSSSDRTGTTEKLFF,TGTTCCAGCAGCTCCGACCGGACAGGGACTACTGAAAAACTGTTTTTT
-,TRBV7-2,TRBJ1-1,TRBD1,CASSTLGQEAFF,TGTGCCAGCAGCACATTGGGACAGGAAGCTTTCTTT
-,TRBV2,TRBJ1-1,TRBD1,CASRDGQGGTNTEAFF,TGTGCCAGCAGGGACGGACAGGGGGGAACGAACACTGAAGCTTTCTTT
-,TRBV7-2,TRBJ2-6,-,CASSSVGTGSSGANVLTF,TGTGCCAGCAGCTCAGTGGGTACAGGGAGCTCTGGGGCCAACGTCCTGACTTTC
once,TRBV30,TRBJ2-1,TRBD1,CAWNRGSYNEQFF,TGTGCCTGGAACAGGGGTTCCTACAATGAGCAGTTCTTC
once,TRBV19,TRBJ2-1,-,CASSIVGLARSYNEQFF,TGTGCCAGTAGTATAGTAGGGCTAGCGCGCTCCTACAATGAGCAGTTCTTC
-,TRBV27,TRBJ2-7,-,CASRVGGGIYEQYF,TGTGCCAGCAGGGTAGGAGGGGGCATTTACGAGCAGTACTTC
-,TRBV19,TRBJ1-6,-,CASTNGNSPLHF,TGTGCCAGCACTAACGGGAATTCACCCCTCCACTTT
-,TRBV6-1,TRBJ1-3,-,CASPRLNVGIVTIYF,TGTGCCAGCCCAAGACTTAATGTCGGAATAGTCACCATATATTTT
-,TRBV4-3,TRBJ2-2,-,CASSLGVGGLTGELFF,TGCGCCAGCAGCCTAGGGGTTGGAGGGCTCACCGGGGAGCTGTTTTTT
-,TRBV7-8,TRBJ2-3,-,CASSLLRGLGGDTQYF,TGTGCCAGCAGCTTATTGCGGGGTTTGGGTGGGGATACGCAGTATTTT
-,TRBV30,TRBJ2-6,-,CAWSEGQWGAGANGLTF,TGTGCCTGGAGCGAGGGACAGTGGGGGGCTGGGGCCAACGGCCTGACTTTC
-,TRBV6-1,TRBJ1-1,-,CASSGTGLSTEAFF,TGTGCCAGCAGTGGCACAGGCCTGAGCACTGAAGCTTTCTTT
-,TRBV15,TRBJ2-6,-,CATSRDRGSGANVLTF,TGTGCCACCAGCAGAGACAGGGGTTCTGGGGCCAACGTCCTGACTTTC
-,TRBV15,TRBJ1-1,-,CATSRVFTEAFF,TGTGCCACCAGCAGAGTCTTCACTGAAGCTTTCTTT
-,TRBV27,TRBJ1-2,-,CASSLRGGGYGYTF,TGTGCCAGCAGTTTAAGGGGGGGTGGCTATGGCTACACCTTC
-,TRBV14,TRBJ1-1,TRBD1,CASSLNRGVTEAFF,TGTGCCAGCAGCCTAAACAGGGGTGTCACTGAAGCTTTCTTT
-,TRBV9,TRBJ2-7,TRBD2,CASSVGGSSYEQYF,TGTGCCAGCAGCGTGGGCGGGAGCTCCTACGAGCAGTACTTC
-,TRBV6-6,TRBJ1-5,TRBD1,CASSYQGGNQPQHF,TGTGCCAGCAGTTACCAGGGGGGCAATCAGCCCCAGCATTTT
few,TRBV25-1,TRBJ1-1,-,CASTSHQGEAFF,TGTGCCAGCACTTCCCATCAGGGTGAAGCTTTCTTT
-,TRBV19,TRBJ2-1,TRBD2,CASRPPSGNEQFF,TGTGCCAGTAGGCCCCCTAGCGGCAATGAGCAGTTCTTC
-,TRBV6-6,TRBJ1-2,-,CASSQPTGTHYGYTF,TGTGCCAGCAGTCAGCCGACAGGAACTCACTATGGCTACACTTTC
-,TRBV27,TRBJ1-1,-,CASRKGLRTEAFF,TGTGCCAGCAGAAAGGGGCTGCGGACTGAAGCTTTCTTT
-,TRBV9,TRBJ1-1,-,CASGGWGDMNTEAFF,TGTGCCAGCGGGGGATGGGGGGATATGAACACTGAAGCTTTCTTT
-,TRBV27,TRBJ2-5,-,CASSLSGGQETQYF,TGTGCCAGCAGTTTATCAGGGGGCCAAGAGACCCAGTACTTC
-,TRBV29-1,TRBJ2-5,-,CSVPYGGPETQYF,TGCAGCGTGCCGTATGGCGGTCCGGAGACCCAGTACTTC
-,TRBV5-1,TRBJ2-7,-,CASSLAGAGTPSYEQYF,TGCGCCAGCAGCTTGGCCGGGGCAGGGACTCCCTCCTACGAGCAGTACTTC
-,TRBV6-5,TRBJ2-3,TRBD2,CASSGGSTYTQYF,TGTGCCTCCAGCGGGGGTAGCACATATACGCAGTATTTT
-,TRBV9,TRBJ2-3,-,CASSVAEGGNTDTQYF,TGTGCCAGCAGCGTAGCGGAGGGGGGGAACACAGATACGCAGTATTTT
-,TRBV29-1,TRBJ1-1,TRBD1,CSVTTGVTEAFF,TGCAGCGTTACAACAGGGGTCACTGAAGCTTTCTTT
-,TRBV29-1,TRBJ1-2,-,CSVEDQGQGLGGYTF,TGCAGCGTTGAAGATCAGGGACAAGGGTTAGGTGGCTACACCTTC
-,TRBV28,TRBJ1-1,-,CASREGGSMNTEAFF,TGTGCCAGCAGGGAGGGAGGGTCAATGAACACTGAAGCTTTCTTT
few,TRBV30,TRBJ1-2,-,CAWSHHRGYTF,TGTGCCTGGAGTCACCACAGGGGCTACACCTTC
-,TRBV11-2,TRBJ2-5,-,CASSSRPGETQYF,TGTGCCAGCAGCTCCAGGCCGGGGGAGACCCAGTACTTC
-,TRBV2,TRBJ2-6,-,CASSHSGANGLTF,TGTGCCAGCAGTCACTCTGGGGCCAACGGCCTGACTTTC
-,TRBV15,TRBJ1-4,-,CATSRDGQGNEKLFF,TGTGCCACCAGCAGAGATGGCCAGGGTAATGAAAAACTGTTTTTT
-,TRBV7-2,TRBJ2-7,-,CASSPSSGGGSYEQYF,TGTGCCAGCAGCCCTAGTAGTGGAGGGGGCAGCTACGAGCAGTACTTC
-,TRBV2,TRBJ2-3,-,CASSESIADTQYF,TGTGCCAGCAGTGAATCTATCGCAGATACGCAGTATTTT
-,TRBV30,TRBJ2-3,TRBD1,CAWQPDRADTQYF,TGTGCCTGGCAACCTGACAGGGCAGATACGCAGTATTTT
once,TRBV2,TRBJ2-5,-,CASNARDGTTTETQYF,TGTGCCAGCAATGCGCGGGACGGCACAACAACGGAGACCCAGTACTTC
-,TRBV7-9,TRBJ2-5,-,CASSPGASGQETQYF,TGTGCCAGCAGCCCGGGGGCTAGCGGCCAAGAGACCCAGTACTTC
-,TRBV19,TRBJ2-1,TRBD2,CASRATSGIPYNEQFF,TGTGCCAGTAGAGCGACTAGCGGGATTCCCTACAATGAGCAGTTCTTC
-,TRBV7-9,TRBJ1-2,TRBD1,CSSSRTLTGGEGGYTF,TGTTCCAGCAGCCGAACCTTAACAGGGGGCGAGGGTGGCTACACCTTC